The clone carrying this T cell receptor (beta chain) is labeled medium-sized (0.01 to 0.1%). These data are taken from a study of T cells after yellow fever vaccination. Whole-study context: Libraries from low-cell-number fractions were prepared with the SMART-Seq v4 Ultra Low Input RNA kit.

TCRdb called the 5' RACE reads again in MiXCR, with one record for every CDR3 protein. The table shows several hundred distinct CDR3 sequences, with about 10% occurring only once. Whole-study findings and limits: Post-booster samples contained most primary-vaccination clones (approximately 97% CD4, less than 90% CD8). Abundant clonotypes from the bulk population could contaminate FACS-sorted repertoires. Faster peaking, at day 5 versus 15, marked a secondary response that was weaker.

Sequenced material: CD8+ T cells binding an NS4B(214-222) dextramer, sorted from PBMCs, taken roughly 47 days after the first yellow fever vaccination. The TCR comes from a man between 18 and 35 years old who received the YFV17D yellow fever vaccine.

This CDR3 reads CASSPRGAGSPLHF. The CDR3 bases are TGTGCCAGCAGCCCTAGGGGGGCAGGTTCACCCCTCCACTTT. The chain couples TRBV12-3 or TRBV12-4 to TRBJ1-6; a weak D match, TRBD1 (6 bases). The V and J ends lost 6 bases and 9 bases respectively, with 15 bases between them. This CDR3 region has 14 residues.